Listed here are 19 T cell receptor beta chains from one sample, sequenced in a study of CD8+CD57+ T cells in acquired aplastic anemia. CD8+CD57+ cell expansion, shown by flow cytometry, had occurred in the patients selected for sequencing. Profiles of TCR beta VDJ and CDR3 were generated from a genomic DNA template. TCRdb re-called the reads with MiXCR, one entry per CDR3 protein. Of approximately 180,000 distinct CDR3 sequences listed, under 50% were seen once; the top ten hold about 1.7%. Specimen: sorted CD4+, CD8+, or CD8+CD57+ T cells (not recorded which) from PBMCs. The receptors were gathered from a human donor with aplastic anemia.

The table lists this clonotype with many counts. The chain's CDR3 is CASSVALRGADTEAFF. CDR3 in DNA: TGTGCCAGCAGCGTAGCTCTGCGGGGTGCGGACACTGAAGCTTTCTTT. This rearrangement joins TRBV9 to TRBJ1-1; no reliable D call. This CDR3 region has 16 residues. Germline CDR1 reads SGDLS; CDR2 reads YYNGEE. V was shortened by 0 bases and J by 3 bases, with 15 bases between the two germline ends. The entire variable domain, with the rest obtained from reference TRBV9 and TRBJ1-1, is as follows: DSGVTQTPKHLITATGQRVTLRCSPRSGDLSVYWYQQSLDQGLQFLIQYYNGEERAKGNILERFSAQQFPDLHSELNLSSLELGDSALYFCASSVALRGADTEAFFGQGTRLTVV.

At least ten counts were recorded for this clonotype. The chain employs TRBV20-1 and TRBJ2-5; tentative D call: TRBD2 (5 bases). Trimming removed 2 bases from V and 5 bases from J, with 18 bases in between. This CDR3 is built from 15 residues. Germline V lookup: CDR1 DFQATT, CDR2 SNEGSKA (reference sequence). The CDR3 loop reads CSARTRMEVPETQYF. The CDR3 region has the DNA TGCAGTGCTAGAACCCGGATGGAGGTTCCGGAGACCCAGTACTTC.

The CDR3 spells CASSYRESDTQYF. DNA for the CDR3: TGTGCCAGCAGCTACCGTGAATCAGATACGCAGTATTTT. This chain uses TRBV7-2 with TRBJ2-3; D call uncertain. Germline V gene data show CDR1 as SGHTA and CDR2 as FQGNSA. Trimming left V 4 bases short and J 4 bases short, with 9 bases between. CDR3 size: 13 residues.

This clonotype has a handful of counts. The V gene is TRBV5-4, the J gene TRBJ2-3; 7 bases are a match to TRBD2. Germline V gene data show CDR1 as SGHNT and CDR2 as YYREEE (reference sequence). This CDR3 contains 16 residues. Losses at the gene ends were 0 bases for V and 4 bases for J; bases not matched to a gene: 8. This chain's CDR3 is CASSLAGTIGADTQYF. The CDR3 DNA reads as TGTGCCAGCAGCTTGGCGGGGACTATCGGGGCAGATACGCAGTATTTT.

The chain uses TRBV10-3 and TRBJ1-5; TRBD1 is a possible D gene (5 bases). V was trimmed by 4 bases and J by 7 bases, leaving 17 bases between them. Germline CDR1 and CDR2: ENHRY and SYGVKD. This CDR3 is built from 15 residues. CDR3 DNA sequence: TGTGCCATCAGTGCTAGTCAGGTGGGGGAACAGCCCCAGCATTTT. Translating gives CAISASQVGEQPQHF.

J is TRBJ2-6 and V is TRBV29-1, with 7 nucleotides matching TRBD1. V lost 6 bases to trimming and J lost 0 bases; unmatched junction nucleotides: 8. CDR1 is SQVTM and CDR2 is ANQGSEA in the germline V gene. The CDR3 extends over 16 amino acids. The CDR3 sequence: CSVQDRTTSGANVLTF. DNA for the CDR3: TGCAGCGTCCAGGACAGGACGACCTCTGGGGCCAACGTCCTGACTTTC.

The CDR3 DNA sequence: TGTGCCACCCAGAAGGGCGGGAGGTCCCCTATAGGCACAGATACGCAGTATTTT. Residues: CATQKGGRSPIGTDTQYF. The chain employs TRBV24-1 and TRBJ2-3; 8 bases align to TRBD2. The length of the CDR3 is 18 residues. V trimming: 9 bases; J trimming: 1 base; junction bases outside the gene matches: 17. From germline, CDR1 is KGHDR and CDR2 SFDVKD.

The sample holds a few counts of this clonotype. The V call is TRBV10-3, the J call TRBJ1-6, with a tentative D call TRBD1 (6 bases). The V gene's germline CDR1 is ENHRY and CDR2 SYGVKD. Trimming left V 7 bases short and J 11 bases short, with 15 bases between. CDR3 length equals 13 residues. The CDR3 bases are TGTGCCATCAACAGGGAGGGAGGAACACCCCTCCACTTT. Translating it yields CAINREGGTPLHF.

The CDR3, as DNA: TGTGCCAGCAGTTGGACACTCTCCTACGAGCAGTACTTC. As protein: CASSWTLSYEQYF. The chain couples TRBV5-5 to TRBJ2-7, with D possibly matching TRBD1 (5 bases). The germline CDR1 and CDR2 sequences are SGHKS and YYEKEE (reference sequence). V lost 5 bases and J lost 0, with 9 bases in between. This CDR3 is built from 13 residues.

The chain joins TRBV2 to TRBJ2-1; 7 nucleotides match TRBD2. The CDR3 consists of 15 residues. J gave up 1 base and V 1 base, and 1 base lay outside the gene matches. Germline lookup yields CDR1 SNHLY and CDR2 FYNNEI. CDR3 amino acids: CASSEGGLSYNEQFF. The CDR3 DNA follows: TGTGCCAGCAGTGAAGGGGGACTATCCTACAATGAGCAGTTCTTC.

The chain is built from TRBV7-3 and TRBJ1-1; D is ambiguous. The CDR3 loop spans 13 amino acids. V lost 5 bases to trimming and J lost 1 base, with 8 bases between them. Germline V CDR1 and CDR2: SGHTA, FQGTGA. The CDR3, as DNA: TGTGCCAGCAGCAGCATCAGGAACACTGAAGCTTTCTTT. Its translation: CASSSIRNTEAFF.

There are a few counts of this clonotype. The J gene is TRBJ2-7, the V gene TRBV29-1; TRBD1 or TRBD2 may be the D gene (5 bases each). The CDR3 covers 14 residues. The V and J ends lost 3 bases and 0 bases respectively, with 12 bases between them. Looked up from germline, CDR1 is SQVTM and CDR2 is ANQGSEA. The CDR3 spells CSVEGDGVSYEQYF. CDR3 coding DNA: TGCAGCGTTGAGGGGGATGGGGTCTCCTACGAGCAGTACTTC.

Comments on this clonotype: At one end the junction does not follow the germline gene, possibly because of a read error. This sequence joins TRBV20-1 and TRBJ2-7; possible D gene TRBD2, 5 bases. CDR1 is DFQATT and CDR2 is SNEGSKA in the germline V gene (reference sequence). The CDR3 covers 12 residues. CDR3 sequence: CSATRPGGKQYF. In DNA form, the CDR3 reads TGCAGCGCTACTAGACCGGGTGGGAAGCAGTACTTC.

The chain uses TRBV7-7 and TRBJ2-7; D may be TRBD2 (6 bases). The CDR3 runs 16 residues. V lost 5 bases and J 0 bases, leaving 17 bases between the germline ends. Germline CDR1 and CDR2: SSHAT and FNYEAQ (reference sequence). The DNA for the CDR3 is TGTGCCAGCAGCCCAATCAGGGATAGCGGCTCCTACGAGCAGTACTTC. Translated, it gives CASSPIRDSGSYEQYF.

This clonotype was seen ten or more times. V usage is TRBV19 and J usage is TRBJ2-1; tentatively, D is TRBD2 (6 bases). V was cut by 3 bases and J by 7 bases, with 22 bases left in between. This CDR3 has 17 amino acids. Germline CDR1 reads LNHDA; CDR2 reads SQIVND (reference sequence). The CDR3 DNA sequence: TGTGCCAGTAGTATTTTGGGGTCTAGGAGGGTTTTGAATGAGCAGTTCTTC. It encodes CASSILGSRRVLNEQFF.

This clonotype showed up many times. The J gene is TRBJ2-1, the V gene TRBV7-9; D gene unclear. The germline CDR1 and CDR2 sequences are SEHNR and FQNEAQ (reference sequence). V shed 5 bases and J shed 6 bases, with 8 bases lying between them. This CDR3 is built from 12 residues. In DNA form, the CDR3 reads TGTGCCAGCAGCACCTGGGCCAATGAGCAGTTCTTC. Residues: CASSTWANEQFF.

The chain joins TRBV20-1 to TRBJ1-1; tentatively, D is TRBD1 (6 bases). The CDR3 covers 12 residues. Germline V gene lookup returns CDR1 DFQATT and CDR2 SNEGSKA (reference sequence). V shed 5 bases and J shed 6 bases, with 13 bases lying between them. The CDR3 region is CSARGQSAEAFF. The DNA for the CDR3 is TGCAGTGCTCGAGGACAGAGCGCTGAAGCTTTCTTT.

As to this clonotype: The junction departs from the called germline gene at one end, perhaps through a read error. This chain links TRBV29-1 with TRBJ1-2; D is ambiguous. CDR1 and CDR2 (germline): SQVTM, ANQGSEA. The CDR3 extends over 10 amino acids. CDR3 loop: CSVEEEQWEF. The DNA of the CDR3 is TGCAGTGTTGAAGAAGAGCAGTGGGAATTC.

A single count supports this clonotype. V and J are TRBV7-2 and TRBJ1-4; no clear D. CDR1 is SGHTA, CDR2 FQGNSA, per germline. The V gene lost 4 bases and the J gene lost 1 base, with 10 bases spanning the gap. This CDR3 region has 15 residues. The CDR3 region is CASSSKQRTNEKLFF. The CDR3 coding sequence is TGTGCCAGCAGCTCGAAACAGAGAACTAATGAAAAACTGTTTTTT.